This T cell receptor beta chain was obtained from a study of T cell responses to AZD1222 COVID-19 vaccine (dated by TCRdb to about 2021). Turning to the overall study: TCR sequencing covered fewer than 250 trial participants: some 210 given two doses of AZD1222 and around 26 given two doses of MenACWY control vaccine. Trial participants were enrolled by age into subgroups of 18-55, 56-69 and 70-plus years, and around 150, 28 and 57 TCR-sequenced participants, respectively, were included in these subgroups.

What the time point label conveys for this sample: about 28 days (+/-7) after the second vaccine dose. AZD1222 recipients whose second dose came at about 4 weeks and those whose second dose came at about 12 weeks were combined into one group, since spike-specific TCR depth and breadth did not differ between the two schedules. Samples from vaccinated people were obtained from the UK trials COV001 and COV002, which included a single-blind randomized controlled phase 2/3 trial of AZD1222 (ChAdOx1 nCoV-19) in healthy adults. For TCRbeta chain sequencing, PBMC samples were collected from trial participants at day 0 and at day 28 after the second dose. This clone has just one count. Its cognate antigen has yet to be identified. The record has no base qualities; no much larger clone is one base away. The CDR3 regions of human TCRbeta chains were subjected to immunosequencing. In the original analysis: Repertoire TCRs were checked for matches against a reference library of SARS-CoV-2-specific TCRs that had been generated using the MIRA antigen-specificity platform. Breadth was defined as the fraction of unique TCRs that were SARS-CoV-2-associated, and depth was defined as the fraction of total T cells that were SARS-CoV-2-associated. Each spike-specific TCR was assigned to its reactive spike region and to a CD4 or CD8 class using the MIRA data. Log10-transformed breadth and depth values were compared by one-way ANOVA with Sidak's multiple comparisons tests. Sourced from immuneACCESS, this table was stored by TCRdb with only in-frame sequences that have V and J called. A share of the clones is absent; for the studies checked, an unresolved V gene accounts for under half, and the remainder has no known explanation. The DNA gave D and trimming, while V, J and clone size come from that table. The sample table contains under 150,000 clones; only one count was recorded for approximately 87% of them. The biggest ten clones account for 1.5% to 2% of the sample.

The paper as a whole reports these results and caveats: Participants were mostly white British and included more females than males, and it was suggested by the authors that clonal diversity may have been underestimated. Because no day 14 peak-response samples were available, repertoires were characterized only after the peak T cell response. Reportedly, close to half of the unique spike-specific TCRs recognized epitopes lying outside the regions that are mutated in the B.1.351 and B.1.1.7 variants. The 56-69-year group was small, and its depth increase did not reach significance, likely because of low power. The whole spike protein was spanned by vaccine-associated CD4 TCRs, and dominant responses were seen in regions 160-218 and 743-854. A significant rise in spike-specific TCR breadth and depth was observed after two AZD1222 doses relative to day 0 and relative to MenACWY recipients. Conclusions about previously exposed vaccinees were limited because only a handful of AZD1222 recipients were SARS-CoV-2 seropositive at baseline.

From cysteine to phenylalanine, the CDR3 is 16 amino acids long. Left in the record is the CDR3 DNA by itself, 48 bases read in frame from the first base. The sequence links TRBV21-1 to TRBJ1-5. TRBV21-1 is reported as a pseudogene. This TCR was sampled from an adult who received the AZD1222 COVID-19 vaccine. Sequences were derived from peripheral blood, sampled 28 days after the second AZD1222 dose. The nucleotides read TGTGCCAGCAGCAAAGTTGGCCTAGTTGAGAATCAGCCCCAGCATTTT. Translation gives CASSKVGLVENQPQHF.